This section outlines one T cell receptor (beta chain) sequence together with its context. One junction end does not reproduce the germline sequence, and a read error may be involved. RNA was extracted from bulk tissue without any cell sorting. Newly diagnosed lung cancer patients had thoracic surgery in China, August–November 2014, without prior chemotherapy. CDR3 length equals 14 residues. Per the germline V gene, CDR1 is DFQATT and CDR2 is SNEGSKA (reference sequence). The entry originates in a study of tumor and adjacent non-tumor tissue in lung cancer. The library came from three nested PCR rounds adapted from ARM-PCR protocols. TCRdb used MiXCR to reprocess the multiplex PCR reads, holding one entry per CDR3 protein. The sample holds 90,000 to 110,000 distinct CDR3 sequences, 75% seen once.

The source of this sequence is an older woman with non-small cell lung cancer. The V and J genes are TRBV20-1 and TRBJ2-1; weak D call: TRBD2 (5 bases). The sequenced material came from lung tumor tissue. DNA of the CDR3: TGCAGTGATAAGGAATACCTAGACTACAATGATCAGCTCTTC. This encodes CSDKEYLDYNDQLF.